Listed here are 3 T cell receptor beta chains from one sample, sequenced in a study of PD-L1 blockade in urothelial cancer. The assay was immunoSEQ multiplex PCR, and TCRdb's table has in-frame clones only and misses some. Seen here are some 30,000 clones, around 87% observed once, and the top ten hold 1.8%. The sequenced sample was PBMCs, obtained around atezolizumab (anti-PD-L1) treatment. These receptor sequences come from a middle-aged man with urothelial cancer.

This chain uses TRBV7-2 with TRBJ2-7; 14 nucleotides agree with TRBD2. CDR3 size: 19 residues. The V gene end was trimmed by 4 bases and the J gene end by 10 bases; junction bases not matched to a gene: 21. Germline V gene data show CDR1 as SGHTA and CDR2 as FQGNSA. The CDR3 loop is CASSSIQGASGTSGSKQYF. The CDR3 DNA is TGTGCCAGCAGCTCGATACAGGGGGCATCCGGGACTAGCGGGAGTAAACAGTACTTC.

The DNA of the CDR3 is TGCGCCAGCAGCCAAGGGCCAGGCTTAACTGGAAACACCATATATTTT. This codes for CASSQGPGLTGNTIYF. This rearrangement joins TRBV4-1 to TRBJ1-3; D gene unclear. Trimming removed 1 base at V and 2 bases at J, with 12 bases between. The V gene's germline CDR1 is MGHRA and CDR2 YSYEKL. CDR3 length: 16 amino acids.

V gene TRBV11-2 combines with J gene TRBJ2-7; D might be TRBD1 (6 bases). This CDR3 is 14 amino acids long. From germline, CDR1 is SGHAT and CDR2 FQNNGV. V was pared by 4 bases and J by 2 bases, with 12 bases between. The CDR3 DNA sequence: TGTGCCAGCAGCTCCCCCGGGACACCCTACGAGCAGTACTTC. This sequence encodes CASSSPGTPYEQYF.